A selection of T cell receptor beta chains follows, all from one sample in a study of blood T cell repertoires in COVID-19. The data were produced by immunoSEQ multiplex PCR, yet TCRdb's version contains in-frame clones alone and is incomplete. This table holds about 270,000 clones, around 87% found once. Source material: peripheral blood. The receptors were gathered from a woman between 50 and 59 years old with acute or convalescent COVID-19. Each CDR3 is given with its conserved first and last residue.

TRBJ1-6	TRBV7-2	CASSLAQGSPLHF
TRBJ1-4	TRBV5-1	CASGPGNEKLFF
TRBJ2-1	TRBV27	CASSSRGRNIMNSYNEQFF
TRBJ2-7	TRBV11-2	CASRQGHSSYEQYF
TRBJ2-7	TRBV27	CASRRTGVEQYF
TRBJ2-7	TRBV19	CASRRSGDYEQYF
TRBJ2-3	TRBV5-1	CASSLPDRGEDTQYF
TRBJ2-1	TRBV11-2	CASSWGDYNEQFF
TRBJ1-2	TRBV5-4	CASSLQGVYGYTF
TRBJ2-7	TRBV28	CASRPGQGYEQYF
TRBJ2-7	TRBV29-1	CSVGGLAGNYEQYF
TRBJ1-5	TRBV2	CASSVNVVYQPQHF
TRBJ1-4	TRBV10-3	CAISELAGNEKLFF
TRBJ2-7	TRBV6-6	CATLARTSGSWEQYF
TRBJ2-7	TRBV11-2	CASSRQGAEYEQYF
TRBJ2-3	TRBV28	CASIRTSGLSTDTQYF
TRBJ2-1	TRBV6-4	CASSDWFSGSSNEQFF
TRBJ1-6	TRBV28	CASSLTGADSPLHF
TRBJ1-1	TRBV19	CASSPWTANTEAFF
TRBJ2-5	TRBV6-4	CASSDWRVETQYF
TRBJ2-1	TRBV7-2	CASSSSRDRGSSEQFF
TRBJ1-2	TRBV4-3	CASSPIDRDNYGYTF
TRBJ2-3	TRBV24-1	CATSGGASGRPGDTQYF
TRBJ2-7	TRBV7-2	CASSPRHHSYEQYF
TRBJ2-2	TRBV5-4	CASSPLAMANTGELFF
TRBJ1-5	TRBV19	CATHPGGGNQPQHF
TRBJ1-5	TRBV7-2	CASSPGDWDRGPQHF
TRBJ1-4	TRBV24-1	CATSDPGTSNEKLFF
TRBJ2-2	TRBV9	CASSVGLAANTGELFF
TRBJ1-3	TRBV7-9	CASSSFRDRRTTIYF
TRBJ2-4	TRBV27	CASSALHVAGGAKNIQYF
TRBJ2-7	TRBV7-9	CASSLIGGVLQGGEQYF
TRBJ1-2	TRBV4-1	CASSQSQGADGYTF
TRBJ2-5	TRBV20-1	CSASREGLQETQYF
TRBJ2-7	TRBV5-1	CASSLTTSGYEQYF
TRBJ1-2	TRBV28	CASSSPGQGAHGYTF
TRBJ1-5	TRBV7-2	CASSLAFPGQGRNQPQHF
TRBJ1-4	TRBV27	CASSFRAGATNEKLFF
TRBJ1-2	TRBV6-5	CASSYLDRGYGYTF
TRBJ1-5	TRBV29-1	CSVEDPERQACQPQHF
TRBJ2-3	TRBV19	CASTSGAADTQYF
TRBJ2-2	TRBV7-3	CASSLTRGGSPYRGELFF
TRBJ1-6	TRBV6-1	CASSEAADNSPLHF
TRBJ1-5	TRBV6-5	CASNSRTGVQPQHF
TRBJ1-3	TRBV18	CASSPTTRTGNTIYF
TRBJ1-2	TRBV10-3	CAISEKSFAGGIGYTF
TRBJ1-3	TRBV5-1	CASSLGQGGNTIYF
TRBJ2-7	TRBV27	CASSPRPRGYEQYF
TRBJ2-5	TRBV27	CASSLGTSGMVETQYF
TRBJ2-3	TRBV29-1	CSISRTGASTDTQYF
TRBJ1-5	TRBV2	CASSARTGGNQPQHF
TRBJ2-5	TRBV4-3	CASSQDPDRDRQETQYF
TRBJ2-1	TRBV27	CASISGTGQNEQFF
TRBJ2-7	TRBV18	CASSPPFLREQYF
TRBJ2-1	TRBV11-1	CASSPRSSEQFF